Following are 19 T cell receptor beta chains from one sample sequenced in a study of T cell responses to AZD1222 COVID-19 vaccine. Data came from immunoSEQ multiplex PCR; TCRdb stores just in-frame clones and leaves some out. The sample comprises approximately 80,000 clones, around 87% of which are singletons, and 24% rests with the top ten. This specimen consisted of peripheral blood, obtained on day 0 of AZD1222 vaccination. Receptors originate from an adult in good health.

CDR3 DNA sequence: TGTGCCGTGGATGGGGGCCATGAGCAGTTCTTC. Translating it yields CAVDGGHEQFF. V gene TRBV27 combines with J gene TRBJ2-1, with D perhaps TRBD1 (6 bases). The V end was cut by 11 bases, the J end by 8 bases, with 13 bases between. Looked up from germline, CDR1 is MNHEY and CDR2 is SMNVEV (reference sequence). The CDR3 is 11 amino acids.

The chain links TRBV19 to TRBJ1-5, with 10 positions matching TRBD1. This CDR3 contains 19 residues. Trimming cost V 5 bases and J 2 bases; bases outside gene matches: 15. The germline V gene has CDR1 LNHDA and CDR2 SQIVND (reference sequence). CDR3 residues: CASSRVRQGALTGNQPQHF. In nucleotides, the CDR3 is TGTGCCAGTAGTCGTGTGAGACAGGGGGCTCTTACGGGCAATCAGCCCCAGCATTTT.

This CDR3 reads CASSDGQGVSDTQYF. For the CDR3, the DNA is TGTGCCAGCAGCGACGGACAGGGAGTATCAGATACGCAGTATTTT. V and J are TRBV2 and TRBJ2-3, with 8 bases lining up with TRBD1. The CDR3 extends over 15 amino acids. The germline V gene has CDR1 SNHLY and CDR2 FYNNEI. V dropped 6 bases and J dropped 4; count of bases not matched to a gene: 9.

J is TRBJ2-1 and V is TRBV30, with D hard to call. The V gene's germline CDR1 is GTSNPN and CDR2 SVGIG (reference sequence). This CDR3 spans 12 amino acids. V shed 8 bases and J shed 0 bases, with 8 bases lying between them. The CDR3 sequence: CASRRSYNEQFF. CDR3 sequence (DNA): TGTGCCAGCCGGCGCTCCTACAATGAGCAGTTCTTC.

The V gene is TRBV9, the J gene TRBJ2-6; TRBD2 might be the D (5 bases). V was clipped by 6 bases and J by 4 bases, with 23 bases between them. The CDR3 covers 18 residues. CDR1 SGDLS and CDR2 YYNGEE come from the germline V gene. The CDR3, as DNA: TGTGCCAGCACCGGAGGACGGATTTACTCTGGGGGGGCCAACGTCCTGACTTTC. It codes for CASTGGRIYSGGANVLTF.

J is TRBJ1-6 and V is TRBV10-3; TRBD1 aligns across 10 bases. CDR1 and CDR2 (germline): ENHRY, SYGVKD. The V segment lost 3 bases and the J segment 8 bases; nucleotides outside the gene matches: 4. The CDR3 is 15 residues long. CDR3 protein: CAISEGGTGDSPLHF. DNA of the CDR3: TGTGCCATCAGTGAAGGGGGGACAGGGGATTCACCCCTCCACTTT.

This clone was counted between two and nine times. The chain combines TRBV5-6 with TRBJ2-7, with 9 bases matching TRBD2. This CDR3 comprises 15 residues. Germline lookup yields CDR1 SGHDT and CDR2 YYEEEE. Trimming at V came to 4 bases and at J to 2 bases, leaving 7 bases not matched to a gene. CDR3 amino acids: CASSQLAGGTYEQYF. In nucleotides, the CDR3 is TGTGCCAGCAGCCAACTAGCGGGCGGGACCTACGAGCAGTACTTC. Complete variable domain (other parts from reference TRBV5-6 and TRBJ2-7): DAGVTQSPTHLIKTRGQQVTLRCSPKSGHDTVSWYQQALGQGPQFIFQYYEEEERQRGNFPDRFSGHQFPNYSSELNVNALLLGDSALYLCASSQLAGGTYEQYFGPGTRLTVT.

The chain has TRBV28 and TRBJ2-1; D gene ambiguous. Germline CDR1 and CDR2: MDHEN and SYDVKM. Between the trimmed V and J ends, which lost 2 bases and 11 bases, there was a span of 16 bases. The CDR3 covers 14 residues. CDR3 protein: CASSLIHLYDKQFF. The CDR3 nucleotides read TGTGCCAGCAGTTTAATCCACCTCTATGATAAGCAGTTCTTC.

The gene calls are TRBV27 and TRBJ2-1, with no clear D. The germline V and J ends were trimmed by 6 bases and 9 bases, with 12 bases remaining between them. CDR3 length equals 12 residues. Per the germline V gene, CDR1 is MNHEY and CDR2 is SMNVEV (reference sequence). CDR3 nucleotides: TGTGCCAGCAGAGTTTGGCGAGGTGAGCAGTTCTTC. Residues: CASRVWRGEQFF.

V is TRBV6-1 and J is TRBJ1-3; D ambiguous. V was trimmed by 3 bases and J by 8 bases, leaving 8 bases between them. The CDR3 contains 12 residues. Germline-derived CDR1 and CDR2 are MNHNS and SASEGT. The CDR3 loop reads CASSDTGYTIYF. DNA for the CDR3: TGTGCCAGCAGTGACACCGGGTACACCATATATTTT.

V usage is TRBV11-2 and J usage is TRBJ2-4; D gene uncertain. Trimming shortened V by 2 bases and J by 5 bases, and 10 bases separated the two germline ends. The CDR3 spans 14 residues. Germline CDR1 is SGHAT and CDR2 is FQNNGV. The CDR3 is CASSLYIDQNIQYF. CDR3 in DNA: TGTGCCAGCAGCTTATATATCGACCAAAACATTCAGTACTTC.

The chain carries TRBV7-2 and TRBJ1-5; the D gene is possibly TRBD1 (5 bases). The CDR3 totals 14 residues. CDR1 SGHTA and CDR2 FQGNSA come from the germline V gene. Deletions cut 5 bases from V and 6 bases from J, with 14 bases between. In nucleotides, the CDR3 is TGTGCCAGCAGCCAGGGAGGGGCAGGTCAGCCCCAGCATTTT. This codes for CASSQGGAGQPQHF.

The J gene is TRBJ2-7, the V gene TRBV14; 9 bases are shared with TRBD1. CDR1 and CDR2 from the germline V gene are SGHDN and FVKESK. V lost 1 base, J lost 6 bases, and 13 bases stayed unmatched. This CDR3 spans 17 amino acids. The DNA of the CDR3 is TGTGCCAGCAGCCAAGGAGGCCCCGGGACAGGGAGACTCGAGCAGTACTTC. Amino acid sequence: CASSQGGPGTGRLEQYF.

A few counts support this clone. V and J are TRBV27 and TRBJ2-7; a weak D match, TRBD1 (6 bases). Trimming cost V 5 bases and J 5 bases, with 16 bases left between them. Germline V gives CDR1 MNHEY, CDR2 SMNVEV (reference sequence). CDR3 length: 14 residues. CDR3 nucleotides: TGTGCCAGCAGTCCTCGGGACATTAGAAACGAGCAGTACTTC. Translating it yields CASSPRDIRNEQYF.

This clone turned up a few times. The V gene is TRBV30, the J gene TRBJ1-3; the match to TRBD1 covers 8 bases. The germline V gene encodes CDR1 GTSNPN and CDR2 SVGIG (reference sequence). CDR3 length: 15 amino acids. The V segment lost 3 bases and the J segment 2 bases; nucleotides outside the gene matches: 6. The CDR3 coding sequence is TGTGCCTGGAGCCCGGACAGGGCTACTGGAAACACCATATATTTT. It yields the protein CAWSPDRATGNTIYF. Drawing the rest from reference TRBV30 and TRBJ1-3, the complete variable domain is SQTIHQWPATLVQPVGSPLSLECTVEGTSNPNLYWYRQAAGRGLQLLFYSVGIGQISSEVPQNLSASRPQDRQFILSSKKLLLSDSGFYLCAWSPDRATGNTIYFGEGSWLTVV.

V is TRBV28 and J is TRBJ1-1, with D perhaps TRBD1 (5 bases). Trimming left V 8 bases short and J 7 bases short, with 11 bases between. The CDR3 extends over 11 amino acids. Germline lookup yields CDR1 MDHEN and CDR2 SYDVKM. The DNA for the CDR3 is TGTGCCAGCCGCAGGGTCAATGAAGCTTTCTTT. Translation gives CASRRVNEAFF.

The rearrangement links TRBV28 to TRBJ1-5; D is uncertain. The CDR3 has 20 residues. Per germline, CDR1 MDHEN and CDR2 SYDVKM. Deletions cut 1 base from V and 2 bases from J, with 24 bases between. This CDR3 reads CASSLFSRAGTGGGNQPQHF. The DNA of the CDR3 is TGTGCCAGCAGTTTATTTTCGAGGGCAGGCACCGGCGGGGGCAATCAGCCCCAGCATTTT.

Here the CDR3 DNA reads TGTGCCAGCAGCCAAGGACAGGCGTACGAGCAGTACTTC. Translation gives CASSQGQAYEQYF. The chain couples TRBV3-1 (or the pseudogene TRBV3-2) to TRBJ2-7; tentatively, D is TRBD1 (6 bases). V lost 1 base to trimming and J lost 4 bases, with 8 bases between them. CDR1 is LGHDT, CDR2 YNNKEL, per germline (reference sequence). The CDR3 has 13 residues.

About this clone itself: This CDR3 is also generated by other DNA sequences in the sample. The gene calls are TRBV6-5 and TRBJ2-7; 8 bases match TRBD2. Germline V gene data show CDR1 as MNHEY and CDR2 as SVGAGI. The CDR3 totals 14 residues. J was trimmed by 4 bases and V by 4 bases; bases with no gene match: 6. CDR3 sequence (DNA): TGTGCCAGCAGTTCCGGGAGGGCCTTTTACGAGCAGTACTTC. Protein sequence: CASSSGRAFYEQYF.